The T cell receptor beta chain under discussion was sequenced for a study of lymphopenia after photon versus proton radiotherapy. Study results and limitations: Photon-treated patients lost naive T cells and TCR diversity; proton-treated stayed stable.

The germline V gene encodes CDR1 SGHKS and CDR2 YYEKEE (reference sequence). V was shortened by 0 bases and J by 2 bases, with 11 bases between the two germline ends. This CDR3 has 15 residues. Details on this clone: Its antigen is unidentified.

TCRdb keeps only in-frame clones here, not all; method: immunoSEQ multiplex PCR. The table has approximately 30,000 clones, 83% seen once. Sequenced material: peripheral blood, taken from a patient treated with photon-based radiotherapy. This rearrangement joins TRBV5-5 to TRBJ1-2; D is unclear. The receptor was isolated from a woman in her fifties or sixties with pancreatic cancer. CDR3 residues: CASSLGPGRNYGYTF. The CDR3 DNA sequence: TGTGCCAGCAGCTTGGGCCCAGGTCGAAACTATGGCTACACCTTC.